This T cell receptor (beta chain) was recorded in a study of blood T cells in healthy people across ages. Looked up from germline, CDR1 is SQVTM and CDR2 is ANQGSEA. The CDR3 is made up of 13 amino acids. The V and J ends lost 3 bases and 5 bases respectively, with 13 bases between them. Next came a second PCR, run for about 6 to 12 cycles, which used a sample-barcoded 5' primer along with a J-beta primer mix. In TCRdb, the 5' RACE reads were re-called with MiXCR into one record per CDR3 protein. Of roughly 800,000 distinct CDR3 sequences in the sample, roughly 60% are singletons; the top ten hold 22%.

This clonotype was sampled from a man under 40 in good health. The V and J genes are TRBV29-1 and TRBJ2-5, with D unresolved. Sequencing was carried out using blood. CDR3 protein: CSVEGRLGETQYF. The CDR3 coding sequence is TGCAGCGTTGAGGGTAGGCTGGGGGAGACCCAGTACTTC.